The clone carrying this T cell receptor (beta chain) turned up a few times. Its matching antigen is unknown. The source of the sample is a study of cytomegalovirus exposure and HLA in healthy donors. Study outcomes and limitations: Many donors carried some public TCRs, although rarity characterized most TCR sequences.

This CDR3 is built from 14 residues. Germline loops: CDR1 SGHVS, CDR2 FQNEAQ. V lost 2 bases, J lost 1 base, and 6 bases lay in between. PCR involved 60 Vbeta and 13 Jbeta primers. Some clones are missing from TCRdb's copy, which holds only in-frame ones; the method was immunoSEQ multiplex PCR. The sample includes over 150,000 clones, roughly three quarters of them seen just once. This clonotype was obtained from a male donor in good health and CMV-seronegative. V gene TRBV7-8 combines with J gene TRBJ1-5; D is unclear. Sequenced: PBMCs. The CDR3 loop reads CASSLPGSNQPQHF. The DNA for the CDR3 is TGTGCCAGCAGCTTACCGGGGAGCAATCAGCCCCAGCATTTT.